The clone carrying this T cell receptor beta chain was counted only a few times. This specimen comes from a study of T cells in Graves' hyperthyroidism and ophthalmopathy. Amplified regions were TCR beta CDR3 sequences from RNA transcripts. HTBI primers were used for first-round RT-PCR of the TCR CDR3. TCRdb called the multiplex PCR reads again in MiXCR, with one record for every CDR3 protein. The table has about 700,000 distinct CDR3 sequences, about 14% seen once. Sequenced: blood. The sequence came from a woman aged 18-29 years with Graves' hyperthyroidism.

The CDR3 protein is CASSRSLGTALSEQYF. In DNA form, the CDR3 reads TGCGCCAGCAGCCGGAGCCTCGGGACAGCCCTTAGCGAGCAGTACTTC. The J gene is TRBJ2-7, the V gene TRBV4-3; 7 bases line up with TRBD1. The germline V gene encodes CDR1 LGHNA and CDR2 YSLEER. The length of the CDR3 is 16 residues. Trimming at V came to 4 bases and at J to 6 bases, leaving 15 bases not matched to a gene.